Below, one T cell receptor (beta chain) is given with its context. Its antigen is unknown. The data derive from a study of radiotherapy plus CTLA-4 blockade in lung cancer. For the study at large: Objective response was observed in approximately 18% of patients, and disease control in 30% to 40%. Study results and caveats: TCR clones from tumors expanded in blood after radiotherapy plus ipilimumab.

V lost 7 bases and J 5 bases, leaving 6 bases between the germline ends. CDR3 length: 11 amino acids. The germline V gene encodes CDR1 MNHNY and CDR2 SVGAGI (reference sequence). It was focal radiation plus CTLA-4 blockade with ipilimumab that patients with chemo-refractory metastatic non-small-cell lung cancer received. Some clones are missing from TCRdb's copy, which holds only in-frame ones; the method was immunoSEQ multiplex PCR. The sample has tens of thousands of clones; 70% to 75% are singletons. V and J are TRBV6-6 and TRBJ2-1; D is uncertain. This specimen was peripheral blood, taken from a patient treated with radiotherapy plus ipilimumab. The receptor's source is a human donor with non-small cell lung cancer whose response to radiotherapy plus ipilimumab could not be evaluated. As DNA, the CDR3 is TGTGCCAGCAAGAACAACAATGAGCAGTTCTTC. Translated: CASKNNNEQFF.